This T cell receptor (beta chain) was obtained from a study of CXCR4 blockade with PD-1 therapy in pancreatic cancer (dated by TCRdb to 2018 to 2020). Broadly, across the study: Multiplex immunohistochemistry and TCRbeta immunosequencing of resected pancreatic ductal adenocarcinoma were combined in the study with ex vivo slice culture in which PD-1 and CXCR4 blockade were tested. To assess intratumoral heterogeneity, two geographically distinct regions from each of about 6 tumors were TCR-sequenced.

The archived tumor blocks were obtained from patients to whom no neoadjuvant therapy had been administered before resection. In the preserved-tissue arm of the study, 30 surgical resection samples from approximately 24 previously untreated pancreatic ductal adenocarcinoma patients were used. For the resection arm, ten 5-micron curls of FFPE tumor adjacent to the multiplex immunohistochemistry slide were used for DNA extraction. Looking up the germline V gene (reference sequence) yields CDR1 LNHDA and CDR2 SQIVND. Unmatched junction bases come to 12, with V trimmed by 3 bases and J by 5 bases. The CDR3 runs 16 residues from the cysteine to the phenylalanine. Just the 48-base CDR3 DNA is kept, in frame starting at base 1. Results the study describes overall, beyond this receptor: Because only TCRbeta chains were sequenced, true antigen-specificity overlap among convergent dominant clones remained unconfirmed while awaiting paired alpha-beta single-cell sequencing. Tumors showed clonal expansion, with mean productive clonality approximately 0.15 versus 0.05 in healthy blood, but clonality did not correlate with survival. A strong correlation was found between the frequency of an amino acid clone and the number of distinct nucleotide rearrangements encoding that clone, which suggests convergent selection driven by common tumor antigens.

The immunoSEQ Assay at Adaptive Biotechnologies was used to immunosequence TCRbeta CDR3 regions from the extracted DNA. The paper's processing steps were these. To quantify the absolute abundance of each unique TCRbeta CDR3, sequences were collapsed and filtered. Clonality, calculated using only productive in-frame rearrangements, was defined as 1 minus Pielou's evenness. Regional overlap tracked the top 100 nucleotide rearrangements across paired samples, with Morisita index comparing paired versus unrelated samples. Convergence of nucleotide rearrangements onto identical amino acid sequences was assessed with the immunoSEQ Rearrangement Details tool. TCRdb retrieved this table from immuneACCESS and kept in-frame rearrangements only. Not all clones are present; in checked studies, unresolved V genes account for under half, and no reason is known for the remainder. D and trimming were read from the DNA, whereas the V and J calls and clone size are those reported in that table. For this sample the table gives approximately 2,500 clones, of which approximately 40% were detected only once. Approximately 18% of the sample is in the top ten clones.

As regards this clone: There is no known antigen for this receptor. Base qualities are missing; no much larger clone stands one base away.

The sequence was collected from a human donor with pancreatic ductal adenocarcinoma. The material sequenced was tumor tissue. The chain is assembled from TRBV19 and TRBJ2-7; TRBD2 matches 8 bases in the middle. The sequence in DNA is TGTGCCAGTAGTATGGGTCTCGGCGGGAGGCTCGACGAGCAGTACTTC. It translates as CASSMGLGGRLDEQYF.